This TCR beta chain was identified during a study of T-cell reconstitution after alpha-beta-depleted transplantation in children. This clonotype was counted between two and nine times. Its cognate antigen is unknown. The library targeted TCRbeta and was prepared with unique molecular identifiers. From the PCR reads, TCRdb called clonotypes with MiXCR, one entry per CDR3 protein. The profile covers about 580,000 distinct CDR3 sequences, with 20% to 25% appearing a single time and about 14% taken by the ten largest. V was pared by 0 bases and J by 1 base, with 10 bases between. CDR3 length: 16 residues. Germline V lookup: CDR1 SGDLS, CDR2 YYNGEE. General study points: Recipient T cells and thymic progenitors that survived gave rise to the high TCRbeta diversity observed at day 60 in some patients. It was newly produced T cells that mostly accounted for T-cell counts and diversity one year after transplant. Several hundred expanded graft clones reportedly supplied alpha-beta T cells about two months after transplant.

The sequences come from PBMCs, mostly from graft donor cells, collected 360 days after TCRalphabeta/CD19-depleted stem cell transplant. The source of this sequence is a boy under two years old who had a stem cell transplant for acute myeloid leukemia, so the T cells may come from the graft donor. The chain employs TRBV9 and TRBJ2-2; D gene uncertain. The CDR3 region is CASSVGVTGNTGELFF. In DNA, the CDR3 is TGTGCCAGCAGCGTAGGGGTCACCGGGAACACCGGGGAGCTGTTTTTT.